The clone carrying this T cell receptor beta chain occurred many times. Its target is unknown. The V end lost 6 bases, the J end lost 7 bases, and 12 bases lay between the germline ends. Germline values: CDR1 SQVTM, CDR2 ANQGSEA. The CDR3 is 11 residues long. The entry originates in a study of blood T cells in healthy people across ages. Alongside a J-beta primer mix, a sample-barcoded 5' primer served in a second PCR lasting about 7 to 11 cycles. Each of the samples gave a minimum of 2.5 million paired-end reads that contained CDR3. MiXCR, run by TCRdb on the 5' RACE reads, gives a single entry per CDR3 protein. The sample comprises hundreds of thousands of distinct CDR3 sequences, around 26% of which are singletons, and roughly a sixth rests with the top ten. Study-wide points: Per million T cells, TCR beta diversity dropped roughly linearly as age increased.

Sequencing used blood. The chain links TRBV29-1 to TRBJ2-5, with D hard to call. The sequence was collected from a woman aged 80 or older in good health. CDR3 protein: CSVLNRGTQYF. DNA for the CDR3: TGCAGCGTATTGAATCGAGGGACCCAGTACTTC.